The next 7 T cell receptor beta chains were all read from a single sample in a study of spatial heterogeneity in lung cancer. Time point defined: sample taken at primary tumor resection. A single record per CDR3 protein comes from TCRdb applying MiXCR to the 5' RACE reads. Among some 22,000 distinct CDR3 sequences listed, approximately 4.8% were seen once. Here the sequenced sample was PBMCs, taken at surgery. All receptors derive from a male donor with early-stage non-small cell lung cancer.

This clonotype was seen at least ten times. This chain links TRBV28 with TRBJ1-1; D is uncertain. Trimming left V 5 bases short and J 7 bases short, with 14 bases between. Germline CDR1 reads MDHEN; CDR2 reads SYDVKM. The CDR3 spans 13 residues. DNA for the CDR3: TGTGCCAGCAGTCCTCGGACCCCTTTTGAAGCTTTCTTT. Translated: CASSPRTPFEAFF. Full variable domain (outside the CDR3, taken from reference TRBV28 and TRBJ1-1): DVKVTQSSRYLVKRTGEKVFLECVQDMDHENMFWYRQDPGLGLRLIYFSYDVKMKEKGDIPEGYSVSREKKERFSLILESASTNQTSMYLCASSPRTPFEAFFGQGTRLTVV.

This clonotype was recorded many times. This sequence joins TRBV12-3 or TRBV12-4 and TRBJ2-1, with TRBD1 as a possible D gene (5 bases). The CDR3 has 15 residues. V shed 2 bases and J shed 2 bases, with 10 bases lying between them. CDR3 amino acids: CASSLMAGPYNEQFF. CDR3 sequence (DNA): TGTGCCAGCAGTTTAATGGCAGGGCCCTACAATGAGCAGTTCTTC.

By proportion, this clonotype is medium-sized. DNA for the CDR3: TGTGCCAGCAGTTACACGGGACAGGGGTGGGCCAAAAACATTCAGTACTTC. Translating gives CASSYTGQGWAKNIQYF. This chain connects TRBV6-5 to TRBJ2-4, with 10 bases fitting TRBD1. Germline V lookup: CDR1 MNHEY, CDR2 SVGAGI. The CDR3 is made up of 17 amino acids. Unmatched junction bases numbered 5, after V lost 2 bases and J lost 1 base.

By share, this clonotype ranks as medium-sized. The V and J genes are TRBV29-1 and TRBJ2-7; 9 bases line up with TRBD1. Looked up from germline, CDR1 is SQVTM and CDR2 is ANQGSEA. The CDR3 sequence is 13 residues long. J lost 5 bases, V lost 7 bases, and 9 bases had no gene match. In DNA form, the CDR3 reads TGCAGCGCTGGCGGGACAGGGTTCGACGAGCAGTACTTC. It encodes CSAGGTGFDEQYF.

This clonotype showed up many times. The chain employs TRBV12-3 or TRBV12-4 and TRBJ2-1; D is possibly TRBD1 or TRBD2 (5 bases each). V was clipped by 1 base and J by 6 bases, with 22 bases between them. The CDR3 contains 18 residues. The CDR3 loop reads CASSLGVGGTYPSNEQFF. For the CDR3, the DNA is TGTGCCAGCAGTTTAGGAGTAGGTGGGACGTATCCCTCCAATGAGCAGTTCTTC.

In this sample, this clonotype turned up many times. The chain employs TRBV6-5 and TRBJ2-3; 10 nucleotides agree with TRBD2. Per the germline V gene, CDR1 is MNHEY and CDR2 is SVGAGI. The CDR3 loop spans 17 amino acids. V shed 5 bases and J 0 bases; nucleotides not matched to a gene: 8. CDR3: CASSASGRGTSTDTQYF. Here the CDR3 DNA reads TGTGCCAGCAGTGCAAGCGGGAGGGGGACTAGCACAGATACGCAGTATTTT.

This clonotype was seen ten or more times. The chain recombines TRBV6-5 with TRBJ2-6; 8 positions agree with TRBD2. V was pared by 7 bases and J by 2 bases, with 7 bases of the junction left unmatched. This CDR3 is built from 16 residues. Germline CDR1 reads MNHEY; CDR2 reads SVGAGI. CDR3 nucleotides: TGTGCCAGCAAGAGCGGGGGTATGGCTGGGGCCAACGTCCTGACTTTC. Translating it yields CASKSGGMAGANVLTF.